Presented here are 18 T cell receptor beta chains from one specimen sequenced in a study of tumor and adjacent non-tumor tissue in lung cancer. The library came from three nested PCR rounds adapted from ARM-PCR protocols. TCRdb re-called the multiplex PCR reads with MiXCR, one entry per CDR3 protein. The sample carries about 140,000 distinct CDR3 sequences, 66% recorded once. This sample's RNA came from whole unsorted tissue. The sequencing sample was made of lung tumor tissue. These receptors came from a man in his sixties with small cell lung cancer.

This clonotype was counted at least ten times. This chain links TRBV4-2 with TRBJ2-3; 8 positions match TRBD2. J gave up 4 bases and V 1 base, and 7 bases lay outside the gene matches. CDR3 length: 16 amino acids. Germline V lookup: CDR1 LGHNA, CDR2 YNFKEQ. The CDR3 loop reads CASSQVTSGQSDTQYF. DNA for the CDR3: TGTGCCAGCAGCCAAGTTACTAGCGGACAGTCAGATACGCAGTATTTT.

This clonotype was recorded only once. The chain uses TRBV11-2 and TRBJ2-5; weak D call: TRBD2 (5 bases). This CDR3 is 20 amino acids long. CDR1 and CDR2 (germline): SGHAT, FQNNGV. The V gene lost 5 bases and the J gene lost 3 bases, with 31 bases spanning the gap. The CDR3 nucleotides are TGTGCCAGCAGCCCGTACCGACTACCCCCACGGGTCAAAATAAAAGAGACCCAGTACTTC. Translating gives CASSPYRLPPRVKIKETQYF.

To note about this clonotype: A junction boundary mismatches the germline segment, possibly from a read error. The chain links TRBV5-1 to TRBJ2-1; 8 nucleotides agree with TRBD2. There are 17 residues in the CDR3. Germline V CDR1 and CDR2: SGHRS, YFSETQ. CDR3 sequence reads: CASSPYRNSGMGNEQFF. In nucleotides, the CDR3 is TGCGCCAGCAGCCCCTACCGGAATAGCGGGATGGGTAATGAACAGTTCTTC.

This clonotype was seen many times. The V and J genes are TRBV6-1 and TRBJ2-5, with D perhaps TRBD1 or TRBD2 (5 bases each). This CDR3 has 13 amino acids. CDR1 is MNHNS, CDR2 SASEGT, per germline. Trimming took off 1 base at V and 7 bases at J, with 10 bases between the two ends. CDR3 DNA sequence: TGTGCCAGCAGTGAAGACGGGGCGGGGACCCAGTACTTC. This gives the protein CASSEDGAGTQYF.

The V gene is TRBV24-1, the J gene TRBJ1-4; D gene uncertain. The CDR3 consists of 15 residues. Germline loops: CDR1 KGHDR, CDR2 SFDVKD. V dropped 3 bases and J dropped 7 bases, with 14 bases sitting between them. The CDR3 DNA follows: TGTGCCACCAGTGATCATACGGAGGTGGCTGAAAAACTGTTTTTT. Amino acids: CATSDHTEVAEKLFF.

As for this clonotype: A much bigger clone sits one base away, suggesting this may be a read error. V and J are TRBV6-6 and TRBJ1-1; D call uncertain. Germline CDR1 and CDR2: MNHNY and SVGAGI (reference sequence). The CDR3 extends over 15 amino acids. The CDR3 DNA follows: TGTGACAGCAGTTACTCCAGCGGCAGCAACACTGAAGCTTTCTTT. This translates into CDSSYSSGSNTEAFF.

V gene TRBV12-3 or TRBV12-4 combines with J gene TRBJ2-1; D is ambiguous. Trimming left V 3 bases short and J 3 bases short, with 9 bases between. The CDR3 sequence is 14 residues long. DNA for the CDR3: TGTGCCAGCAGTTTTGGTACCGGCTACAATGAGCAGTTCTTC. Its translation: CASSFGTGYNEQFF.

This clonotype came up a few times. V is TRBV6-1 and J is TRBJ2-2, with unresolved D. Germline V gives CDR1 MNHNS, CDR2 SASEGT. The ends were cut back, 2 bases at V and 4 bases at J, with 14 bases in the middle. This CDR3 region has 16 residues. The DNA for the CDR3 is TGTGCCAGCAGTGAATTAGCTGGTGGGGTCACCGGGGAGCTGTTTTTT. Translated: CASSELAGGVTGELFF.

This clonotype came up many times. This sequence joins TRBV20-1 and TRBJ2-7; no clear D. V dropped 3 bases and J dropped 7 bases, with 16 bases sitting between them. The CDR3 consists of 13 residues. Looked up from germline, CDR1 is DFQATT and CDR2 is SNEGSKA (reference sequence). DNA of the CDR3: TGCAGTGCTAGGGACCCGGACCGGACGGAGCAGTACTTC. As protein: CSARDPDRTEQYF.

This clonotype was picked up a small number of times. The chain links TRBV6-2 or TRBV6-3 to TRBJ2-7; 14 nucleotides match TRBD2. CDR1 and CDR2 (germline): MNHEY, SVGEGT. The CDR3 has 17 amino acids. The ends lost 6 bases at V and 3 bases at J; junction bases unmatched: 10. CDR3 DNA sequence: TGTGCCAGCAGCCCCGGGACTAGCGGGAGCGCTTTCTACGAGCAGTACTTC. Its translation is CASSPGTSGSAFYEQYF.

The chain recombines TRBV12-3 or TRBV12-4 with TRBJ1-6; D is possibly TRBD1 (5 bases). This CDR3 has 13 residues. For the CDR3, the DNA is TGTTCCAACAGTTTGGGGCAGCATTCACCCCTCCACTTT. This gives the protein CSNSLGQHSPLHF.

This clonotype was seen at least ten times. The chain links TRBV20-1 to TRBJ2-1; weak D call: TRBD2 (7 bases). Looked up from germline, CDR1 is DFQATT and CDR2 is SNEGSKA (reference sequence). V shed 1 base and J shed 5 bases, with 15 bases lying between them. This CDR3 comprises 15 residues. CDR3 sequence: CSARGGGPINNEQFF. In DNA, the CDR3 is TGCAGTGCTAGAGGGGGGGGGCCAATAAACAATGAGCAGTTCTTC.

The V gene is TRBV20-1, the J gene TRBJ2-7, with D perhaps matching TRBD2 (6 bases). The CDR3 contains 15 residues. Germline V gene lookup returns CDR1 DFQATT and CDR2 SNEGSKA (reference sequence). CDR3 DNA: TGCAGGGCACACACCGGCGGGACCGATCTCTATGAGCAGTACTTC. Translating gives CRAHTGGTDLYEQYF.

This clonotype appeared many times. V gene TRBV6-5 combines with J gene TRBJ2-6; no definite D call. Germline V gene data show CDR1 as MNHEY and CDR2 as SVGAGI. This CDR3 comprises 14 residues. Trimming removed 6 bases at V and 3 bases at J, with 9 bases between. DNA of the CDR3: TGTGCCAGCAGCCCCAGGATTGGGGCCAACGTCCTGACTTTC. It is translated as CASSPRIGANVLTF.

Concerning this clonotype itself: At one end the junction does not follow the germline gene, possibly because of a read error. The V and J genes are TRBV6-5 and TRBJ1-6; D unclear. CDR1 is MNHEY and CDR2 is SVGAGI in the germline V gene. This CDR3 has 16 residues. The CDR3 sequence is CASSATRAIMGSPLHF. The DNA for the CDR3 is TGCGCCAGCAGTGCCACTCGGGCAATAATGGGTTCACCCCTCCACTTT.

This clonotype was detected a few times. The chain has TRBV12-3 or TRBV12-4 and TRBJ1-1; D is undetermined. V was pared by 2 bases and J by 2 bases, with 12 bases between. The CDR3 spans 15 residues. The CDR3: CASSLYRAGNTEAFF. CDR3 coding DNA: TGTGCCAGCAGTTTATATCGGGCAGGCAACACTGAAGCTTTCTTT.

About this clonotype: The junction departs from germline at one end; a sequencing error may be responsible. V gene TRBV6-1 combines with J gene TRBJ2-4; D not certain. This CDR3 region has 15 residues. Germline-derived CDR1 and CDR2 are MNHNS and SASEGT. This CDR3 reads CASSDAWGTKNIQYF. As DNA, the CDR3 is TGTGCCAGCAGTGATGCGTGGGGAACCAAAAACATTCAGTATTTC.

A word on this clonotype: A much larger clone lies one base from this, so it may be a read error. The chain links TRBV5-4 to TRBJ1-1, with TRBD1 matching 7 bases. Germline loops: CDR1 SGHNT, CDR2 YYREEE (reference sequence). The CDR3 loop spans 14 amino acids. CDR3: CAGSLVDRASEAFF. The CDR3 region has the DNA TGTGCCGGCAGCTTGGTAGACAGGGCCTCTGAAGCTTTCTTT.